The clone carrying this T cell receptor beta chain turned up a few times. V trimming: 5 bases; J trimming: 1 base; junction bases outside the gene matches: 8. The germline V gene has CDR1 SGHTA and CDR2 FQGNSA. This CDR3 is built from 17 residues. These data originate in a study of CD8 T cells in ankylosing spondylitis. Quantitative molecular-barcoded 5'-RACE generated the TCR beta libraries. Each CDR3 protein is one row after TCRdb ran MiXCR on the 5' RACE reads. The sample records 240,000 or so distinct CDR3 sequences, roughly 10% being singletons. The sequence derives from a male donor with ankylosing spondylitis or in good health (not recorded which). The sample comprised blood, either unsorted or a sorted T cell fraction (not recorded which). The chain carries TRBV7-2 and TRBJ2-1; 10 nucleotides align to TRBD2. The DNA of the CDR3 is TGTGCCAGCAGCACCCGACTAGCGGGTTTGTCCTACAATGAGCAGTTCTTC. It translates to CASSTRLAGLSYNEQFF.